The 15 T cell receptor beta chains below all came from one sample that was sequenced in a study of blood T cell repertoires in COVID-19 (dated by TCRdb to the early 2020s). Library creation used the immunoSEQ multiplex PCR assay. Here the immuneACCESS table is served through TCRdb, limited to in-frame sequences with V and J called. Missing clones are a known gap in these copies; in checked studies unresolved V genes cover under half, and the rest lacks a known reason. The sample profile shows 20,000 to 25,000 clones; 88% of them were found once. 20% to 25% of the sample comes from the top ten. Sample: peripheral blood. These receptor sequences come from a man aged 70-80 years in a cohort sampled during active COVID-19.

This clone was counted a single time. The rearrangement joins TRBV28 to TRBJ2-1, with a weak D call TRBD2 (6 bases). V gave up 5 bases and J gave up 2 bases, with 13 bases separating them. Germline V gene lookup returns CDR1 MDHEN and CDR2 SYDVKM. The length of the CDR3 is 15 residues. The CDR3 protein is CASSNRELPYNEQFF. CDR3 nucleotides: TGTGCCAGCAGTAATCGGGAGCTGCCCTACAATGAGCAGTTCTTC. The full variable domain, its missing parts supplied by reference TRBV28 and TRBJ2-1, is DVKVTQSSRYLVKRTGEKVFLECVQDMDHENMFWYRQDPGLGLRLIYFSYDVKMKEKGDIPEGYSVSREKKERFSLILESASTNQTSMYLCASSNRELPYNEQFFGPGTRLTVL.

The V and J genes are TRBV5-1 and TRBJ2-7, with 10 nucleotides matching TRBD2. In germline, CDR1 is SGHRS, CDR2 YFSETQ. CDR3 length equals 15 residues. J lost 2 bases, V lost 2 bases, and 4 bases had no gene match. For the CDR3, the DNA is TGCGCCAGCAGCTTAGCGGGAGGGTTAGCCTACGAGCAGTACTTC. Its protein product is CASSLAGGLAYEQYF.

The rearrangement joins TRBV19 to TRBJ1-5; 7 nucleotides agree with TRBD1. CDR1 and CDR2 from the germline V gene are LNHDA and SQIVND (reference sequence). The CDR3 extends over 14 amino acids. The V gene end was trimmed by 3 bases and the J gene end by 4 bases; junction bases not matched to a gene: 3. The chain's CDR3 is CASSMTGNNQPQHF. DNA of the CDR3: TGTGCCAGTAGTATGACAGGGAATAATCAGCCCCAGCATTTT.

The rearrangement uses TRBV14 and TRBJ1-2, with D unclear. The germline V gene encodes CDR1 SGHDN and CDR2 FVKESK. The CDR3 is 15 amino acids. Deletions cut 0 bases from V and 2 bases from J, with 10 bases between. Here the CDR3 reads CASSQESRRNYGYTF. CDR3 DNA sequence: TGTGCCAGCAGCCAAGAATCGAGGCGGAACTATGGCTACACCTTC.

A remark on this clone: Its ends do not fully match the called genes, so a read error is possible. The rearrangement uses TRBV7-7 and TRBJ2-5; 11 bases align to TRBD2. CDR1 is SSHAT, CDR2 FNYEAQ, per germline (reference sequence). The CDR3 has 16 residues. CDR3 region: CASSLVGSGRGETQYF. The CDR3, as DNA: TGTGCTAGCAGCTTAGTAGGTAGCGGGAGGGGAGAGACCCAGTACTTC.

Here the CDR3 reads CASSGGQGVLAQHF. CDR3 nucleotide sequence: TGTGCCAGCAGCGGGGGACAGGGGGTTTTAGCCCAGCATTTT. V gene TRBV6-2 or TRBV6-3 combines with J gene TRBJ1-5, with 11 bases that match TRBD1. Germline V CDR1 and CDR2: MNHEY, SVGEGT. V shed 6 bases, J shed 11 bases, and the junction held 9 bases outside the gene matches. This CDR3 has 14 amino acids.

This clone was seen more than once but under ten times. The chain joins TRBV5-6 to TRBJ2-1, with 11 nucleotides matching TRBD2. The CDR3 is 16 residues long. The germline V gene has CDR1 SGHDT and CDR2 YYEEEE. Losses at the gene ends were 0 bases for V and 4 bases for J; bases not matched to a gene: 3. The CDR3 nucleotides read TGTGCCAGCAGCTTGGAACTAGCGGGAGTGTACAATGAGCAGTTCTTC. Encoded protein: CASSLELAGVYNEQFF.

The CDR3 loop is CSVEDRGTGYNEQFF. The DNA of the CDR3 is TGCAGCGTTGAAGATCGCGGGACCGGATACAATGAGCAGTTCTTC. This chain joins TRBV29-1 and TRBJ2-1; TRBD2 might be the D (6 bases). Germline V gives CDR1 SQVTM, CDR2 ANQGSEA. Trimming removed 0 bases from V and 4 bases from J, with 13 bases in between. CDR3 size: 15 residues.

The rearrangement uses TRBV19 and TRBJ1-5; TRBD1 matches 7 bases. From germline, CDR1 is LNHDA and CDR2 SQIVND (reference sequence). The CDR3 runs to 15 residues. Trimming cost V 1 base and J 6 bases; bases outside gene matches: 6. In DNA form, the CDR3 reads TGTGCCAGTAGTATAGGTGGAGGGGGCTTTCAGCCCCAGCATTTT. Translating gives CASSIGGGGFQPQHF.

This chain connects TRBV5-5 to TRBJ2-1, with 8 bases matching TRBD2. Trimming removed 2 bases from V and 4 bases from J; junction bases left unmatched: 2. CDR1 and CDR2 from the germline V gene are SGHKS and YYEKEE (reference sequence). CDR3 length: 14 residues. DNA for the CDR3: TGTGCCAGCAGCTTCCGCGGGAGGTACAATGAGCAGTTCTTC. It encodes CASSFRGRYNEQFF.

The chain carries TRBV19 and TRBJ2-7; D perhaps matches TRBD2 (6 bases). V lost 5 bases and J lost 6, with 14 bases in between. There are 13 residues in the CDR3. Germline lookup yields CDR1 LNHDA and CDR2 SQIVND (reference sequence). The CDR3 sequence is CASSVRRGTEQYF. CDR3 sequence (DNA): TGTGCCAGTAGTGTCCGACGGGGGACCGAGCAGTACTTC. The entire variable domain, with the rest obtained from reference TRBV19 and TRBJ2-7, is as follows: DGGITQSPKYLFRKEGQNVTLSCEQNLNHDAMYWYRQDPGQGLRLIYYSQIVNDFQKGDIAEGYSVSREKKESFPLTVTSAQKNPTAFYLCASSVRRGTEQYFGPGTRLTVT.

This chain connects TRBV6-5 to TRBJ2-3; 10 nucleotides agree with TRBD2. The germline CDR1 and CDR2 sequences are MNHEY and SVGAGI. Trimming took 7 bases from V and 7 from J; bases not matched to a gene: 11. The CDR3 runs to 15 residues. The CDR3 sequence: CASKGGASGRYTQYF. Here the CDR3 DNA reads TGTGCCAGCAAGGGGGGGGCTAGCGGGAGATATACGCAGTATTTT.

This sequence joins TRBV5-4 and TRBJ1-6; 9 bases are shared with TRBD1. The germline CDR1 and CDR2 sequences are SGHNT and YYREEE (reference sequence). The length of the CDR3 is 16 residues. The J segment lost 9 bases and the V segment lost 0 bases, leaving 7 bases of the junction unmatched. The CDR3 loop is CASSLAGTGKASPLHF. CDR3 coding DNA: TGTGCCAGCAGCTTGGCCGGGACAGGGAAGGCTTCACCCCTCCACTTT.

The chain links TRBV11-2 to TRBJ2-5; D might be TRBD2 (5 bases). Germline V gene data show CDR1 as SGHAT and CDR2 as FQNNGV. Trimming removed 6 bases from V and 1 base from J, with 18 bases in between. The CDR3 has 16 residues. In nucleotides, the CDR3 is TGTGCCAGCAGAAATTTAGGAGCGGCAGCCCAAGAGACCCAGTACTTC. Protein sequence: CASRNLGAAAQETQYF.

The chain carries TRBV6-5 and TRBJ2-1, with 7 bases matching TRBD2. Trimming removed 6 bases from V and 7 bases from J; junction bases left unmatched: 9. The germline V gene encodes CDR1 MNHEY and CDR2 SVGAGI. CDR3 length equals 14 residues. Here the CDR3 DNA reads TGTGCCAGCAGGGAGCCTAGCGGAGGAAATGAGCAGTTCTTC. This codes for CASREPSGGNEQFF.